This T cell receptor beta chain was obtained from a study of blood T cells in healthy people across ages. Overall study results and limits: Diversity estimated from one million T cells was considered an underestimate.

PCR was performed a second time for roughly 6 to 12 cycles using a sample-barcoded 5' primer and a J-beta primer mix. TCRdb re-called the 5' RACE reads through MiXCR, storing one row per CDR3 protein. The repertoire consists of 650,000 to 1,000,000 distinct CDR3 sequences, with 35% to 40% occurring once and the leading ten covering 10% to 15%. The CDR3 loop spans 15 amino acids. The V and J ends lost 0 bases and 4 bases respectively, with 12 bases between them. Per germline, CDR1 MNHEY and CDR2 SMNVEV (reference sequence). This clonotype was observed many times. Its antigen is still unknown. V is TRBV27 and J is TRBJ1-2, with D possibly being TRBD1 (5 bases). The TCR sequence derives from a young man in good health. The sequenced material came from blood. CDR3 sequence (DNA): TGTGCCAGCAGTTTATCGGTTGGGGGTGGCTATGGCTACACCTTC. It specifies CASSLSVGGGYGYTF.